This T cell receptor (beta chain) emerged from a study of OX40 agonist ivuxolimab in advanced cancers. General observations from the study: At doses 0.1 to 3.0 mg/kg, CD4+ and CD8+ clones expanded.

Samples were taken at baseline and on day 1 of cycles 4 and 7. Germline values: CDR1 ENHRY, CDR2 SYGVKD. The CDR3 is 16 amino acids. V trimming: 0 bases; J trimming: 7 bases; junction bases outside the gene matches: 7. The method was immunoSEQ multiplex PCR; TCRdb's version includes in-frame clones alone and lacks a portion of them. The data show tens of thousands of clones, 81% seen once. With regard to this clone: Its target is unknown.

The material was CD4+ or CD8+ T cells sorted from blood, obtained in a trial of the OX40 agonist ivuxolimab. The chain employs TRBV10-3 and TRBJ1-1, with 11 bases aligning to TRBD1. This TCR came from an adult with an advanced solid tumor such as melanoma, head and neck, liver or kidney cancer. The CDR3 nucleotides read TGTGCCATCAGTGAGTCCTTGGGACAGGGGGTCAGTGAAGCTTTCTTT. This codes for CAISESLGQGVSEAFF.